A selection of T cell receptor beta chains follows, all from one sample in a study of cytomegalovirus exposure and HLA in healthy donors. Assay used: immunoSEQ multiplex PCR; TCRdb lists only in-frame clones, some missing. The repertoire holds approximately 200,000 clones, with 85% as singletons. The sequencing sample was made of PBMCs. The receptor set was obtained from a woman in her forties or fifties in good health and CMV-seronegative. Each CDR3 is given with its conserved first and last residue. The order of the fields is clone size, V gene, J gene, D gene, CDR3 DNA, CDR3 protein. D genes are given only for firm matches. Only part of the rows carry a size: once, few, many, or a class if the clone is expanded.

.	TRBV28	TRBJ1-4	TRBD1	TGTGCCAGCAGTTACTCAGGGGGTCGGATTGAAAAACTGTTTTTT	CASSYSGGRIEKLFF
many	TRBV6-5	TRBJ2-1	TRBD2	TGTGCCAGCAGTCAGACGGGAGGCGTATACAATGAGCAGTTCTTC	CASSQTGGVYNEQFF
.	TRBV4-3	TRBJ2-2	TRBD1	TGCGCCAGCAGCCACGACAGGGAGAACACCGGGGAGCTGTTTTTT	CASSHDRENTGELFF
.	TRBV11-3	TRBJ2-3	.	TGTGCCAGCAGCTTAGCCGGACAGGGAGGGCCAGATACGCAGTATTTT	CASSLAGQGGPDTQYF
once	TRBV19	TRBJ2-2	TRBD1	TGTGCCAGTAGTACGGACAGGGCGAACACCGGGGAGCTGTTTTTT	CASSTDRANTGELFF
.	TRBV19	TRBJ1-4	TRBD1	TGTGCCAGTAGTGATACAGGGGGCTTGGGTGAAAAACTGTTTTTT	CASSDTGGLGEKLFF
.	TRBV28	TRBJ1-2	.	TGTGCCAGCACCACAGGCCTTAACTATGGCTACACCTTC	CASTTGLNYGYTF
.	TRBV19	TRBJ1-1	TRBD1	TGTGCCAGTGGGGGGACAGGGGGCAAGACCACTGAAGCTTTCTTT	CASGGTGGKTTEAFF
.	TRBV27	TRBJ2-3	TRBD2	TGTGCCAGCAGTTTTACTAGCGTATACACAGATACGCAGTATTTT	CASSFTSVYTDTQYF
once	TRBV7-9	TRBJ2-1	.	TGTGCCAGCAGCTTACAGGCTCGAGATTACAATGAGCAGTTCTTC	CASSLQARDYNEQFF
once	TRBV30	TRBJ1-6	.	TGTGCCTGGAGAGATTTGCGGGCAAGAACTTCACCCCTCCACTTT	CAWRDLRARTSPLHF
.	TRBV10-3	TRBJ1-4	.	TGTGCCATCAGAGACAGTGCAACTAATGAAAAACTGTTTTTT	CAIRDSATNEKLFF
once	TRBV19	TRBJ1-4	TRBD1	TGTGCCAGTAACTTGGACAGGGGAGAAAAACTGTTTTTT	CASNLDRGEKLFF
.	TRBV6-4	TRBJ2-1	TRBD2	TGTGCCAGCAGTGTCGAGCGGGGCTCCTACAATGAGCAGTTCTTC	CASSVERGSYNEQFF
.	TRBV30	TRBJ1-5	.	TGTGCCTGGAGTGAACGCCAGAATCAGCCCCAGCATTTT	CAWSERQNQPQHF
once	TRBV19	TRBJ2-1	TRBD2	TGTGCCAGTAGTATCGGACTAGCGGGAGCACGGAATGAGCAGTTCTTC	CASSIGLAGARNEQFF
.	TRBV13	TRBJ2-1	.	TGTGCCAGCAGCTTCCGGAGGGCGTTTAATGAGCAGTTCTTC	CASSFRRAFNEQFF
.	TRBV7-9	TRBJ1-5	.	TGTGCCAGCAGCTTATATTCAACGGAGGGTCATCAGCCCCAGCATTTT	CASSLYSTEGHQPQHF
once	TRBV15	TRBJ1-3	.	TGTGCCACCAGCGGGGCCAGAGTAGCAGGAAACACCATATATTTT	CATSGARVAGNTIYF
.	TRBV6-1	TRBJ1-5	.	TGTGCCAGCACTAAAAGGGGGGGGCGGCAGCCCCAGCATTTT	CASTKRGGRQPQHF
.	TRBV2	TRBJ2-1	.	TGTGCCAGCAGTGAAGGCCGAGAGACCTACAATGAGCAGTTCTTC	CASSEGRETYNEQFF
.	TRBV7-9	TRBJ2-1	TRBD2	TGTGCCAGCAGCTTAATCGGGGAACTAGCGGGAGGGTACAATGAGCAGTTCTTC	CASSLIGELAGGYNEQFF
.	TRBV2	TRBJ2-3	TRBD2	TGTGCCAGCAGGGGGGAGGGTACAAGCACAGATACGCAGTATTTT	CASRGEGTSTDTQYF
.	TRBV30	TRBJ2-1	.	TGTGCCTGGAACGCTCCTAGGGAGAGCTCCTACAATGAGCAGTTCTTC	CAWNAPRESSYNEQFF
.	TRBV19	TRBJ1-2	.	TGTGCCAGTAATCGGACATGGAACTATGGCTACACCTTC	CASNRTWNYGYTF
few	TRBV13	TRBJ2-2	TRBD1	TGTGCCAGCAGCTTAAGACAGGGCGCCGGGGAGCTGTTTTTT	CASSLRQGAGELFF
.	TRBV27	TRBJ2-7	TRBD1	TGTGCCAGCAGTTGGACAGGGGAGCACGAGCAGTACTTC	CASSWTGEHEQYF
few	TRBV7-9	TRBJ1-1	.	TGTGCCAGCAGCTTAGATGGCGGGAACACTGAAGCTTTCTTT	CASSLDGGNTEAFF
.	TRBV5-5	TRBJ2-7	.	TGTGCCAGCAGCTATCTCTCGAGCTCCTACGAGCAGTACTTC	CASSYLSSSYEQYF
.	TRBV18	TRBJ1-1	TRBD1	TGTGCCAGCTCACCGACAGGACAGGGGCCCCCCCGCTACACTGAAGCTTTCTTT	CASSPTGQGPPRYTEAFF
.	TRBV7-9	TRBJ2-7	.	TGTGCCAGCAGCTTGTTCGACCGGGAGTACTTC	CASSLFDREYF
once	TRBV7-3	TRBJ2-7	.	TGTGCCAGCAGCTTAGGTCCCACGACAGGCGAGCAGTACTTC	CASSLGPTTGEQYF
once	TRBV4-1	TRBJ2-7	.	TGCGCCAGCAGCCAGACAGCCGCGGTACCCTACGAGCAGTACTTC	CASSQTAAVPYEQYF
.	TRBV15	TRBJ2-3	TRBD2	TGTGCCACCAGCAGAGATCCGCTAGCGGGAGACTCAGATACGCAGTATTTT	CATSRDPLAGDSDTQYF
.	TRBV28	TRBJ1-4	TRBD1	TGTGCCAGCAGTTCCCACGGGACAGAGCCCCTCGAAGATGAAAAACTGTTTTTT	CASSSHGTEPLEDEKLFF
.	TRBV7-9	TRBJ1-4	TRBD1	TGTGCCAGCAGACCTGGGACAGGGGTTGAAAAACTGTTTTTT	CASRPGTGVEKLFF
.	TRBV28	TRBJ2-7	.	TGTGCCAGCAACTTCCGCAGGACAGCCTACGAGCAGTACTTC	CASNFRRTAYEQYF
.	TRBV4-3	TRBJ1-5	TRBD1	TGCGCCAGCAGCCAAGATATCGGGACAGGTAATCAGCCCCAGCATTTT	CASSQDIGTGNQPQHF
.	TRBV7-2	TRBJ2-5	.	TGTGCCAGCAGCTTAGGGTGGGGCGGCCGGGAGACCCAGTACTTC	CASSLGWGGRETQYF
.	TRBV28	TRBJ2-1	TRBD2	TGTGCCAGCAGGAGGACTAGTTTCAATGAGCAGTTCTTC	CASRRTSFNEQFF
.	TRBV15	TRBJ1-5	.	TGTGCCACCAGCAAAGAAAGTAGTCAGCCCCAGCATTTT	CATSKESSQPQHF
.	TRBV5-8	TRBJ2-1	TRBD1	TGTGCCAGCAGCGGGCCCGGGACAGGGGCTTACAATGAGCAGTTCTTC	CASSGPGTGAYNEQFF
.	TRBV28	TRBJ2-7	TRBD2	TGTGCCAGCAGTCGAGGGACTAGCGGGATGACCTACGAGCAGTACTTC	CASSRGTSGMTYEQYF
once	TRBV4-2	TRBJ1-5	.	TGTGCCAGCAGCCAGGGGGCGCAAGGGAATCAGCCCCAGCATTTT	CASSQGAQGNQPQHF
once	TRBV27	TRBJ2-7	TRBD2	TGTGCCAGCAGTTTTCGGTCGCGGGGGGGCTCCTACGAGCAGTACTTC	CASSFRSRGGSYEQYF
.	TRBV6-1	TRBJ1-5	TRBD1	TGTGCCAGCAGTGAAGCGAGAGGCAGGGGGTTTGATCAGCCCCAGCATTTT	CASSEARGRGFDQPQHF
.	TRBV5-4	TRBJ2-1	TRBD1	TGTGCCAGCAGCTCCTATACAGGGGGCCATTACAATGAGCAGTTCTTC	CASSSYTGGHYNEQFF
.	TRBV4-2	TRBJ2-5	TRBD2	TGTGCCAGCAGCCAGGGACTAGCGGGAGGGGGGTCCCAAGAGACCCAGTACTTC	CASSQGLAGGGSQETQYF
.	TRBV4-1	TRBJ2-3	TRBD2	TGCGCCAGCAGCCAGGTTGGGACTAGCGGGAGGGCTTCAACAGATACGCAGTATTTT	CASSQVGTSGRASTDTQYF
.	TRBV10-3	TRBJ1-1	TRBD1	TGTGCCATCAGGGAGGACAGGGGGCTCACTGAAGCTTTCTTT	CAIREDRGLTEAFF
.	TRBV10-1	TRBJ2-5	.	TGCGCCAGCAGTGGGGGGGTTCAAGAGACCCAGTACTTC	CASSGGVQETQYF
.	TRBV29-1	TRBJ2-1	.	TGCAGCGTTGAAGATCTCGTAAGACCGACAAATGAGCAGTTCTTC	CSVEDLVRPTNEQFF
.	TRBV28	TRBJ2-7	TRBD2	TGTGCCAGCAGCCCGTTACCGGGACAGGGGAAGAGACTAGCGGGAGAGGGCGCCTACGAGCAGTACTTC	CASSPLPGQGKRLAGEGAYEQYF